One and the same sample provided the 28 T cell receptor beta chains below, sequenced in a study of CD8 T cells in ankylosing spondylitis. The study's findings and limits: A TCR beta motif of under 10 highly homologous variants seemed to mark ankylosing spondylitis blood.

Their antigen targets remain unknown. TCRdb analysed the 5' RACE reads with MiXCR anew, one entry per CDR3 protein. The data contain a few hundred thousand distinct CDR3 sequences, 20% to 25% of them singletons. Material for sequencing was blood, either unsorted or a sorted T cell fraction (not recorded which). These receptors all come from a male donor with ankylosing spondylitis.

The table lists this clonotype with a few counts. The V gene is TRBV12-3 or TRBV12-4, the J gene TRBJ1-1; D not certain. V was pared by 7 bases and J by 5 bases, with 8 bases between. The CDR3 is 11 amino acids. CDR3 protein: CASTLVTEAFF. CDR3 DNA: TGTGCCAGCACTCTGGTGACTGAAGCTTTCTTT.

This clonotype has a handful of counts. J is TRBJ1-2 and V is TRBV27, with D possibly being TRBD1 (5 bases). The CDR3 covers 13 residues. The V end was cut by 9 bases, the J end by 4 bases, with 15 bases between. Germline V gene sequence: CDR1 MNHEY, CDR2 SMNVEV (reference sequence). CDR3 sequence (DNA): TGTGCCAGTCGACGAGACAGCGTCTATGGCTACACCTTC. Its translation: CASRRDSVYGYTF.

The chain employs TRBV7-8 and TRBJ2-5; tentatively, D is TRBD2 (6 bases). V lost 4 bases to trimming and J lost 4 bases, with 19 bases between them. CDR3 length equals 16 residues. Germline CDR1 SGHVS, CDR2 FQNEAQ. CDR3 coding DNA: TGTGCCAGCAGCTCAAGAACCGGGACTGCGGGAGAGACCCAGTACTTC. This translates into CASSSRTGTAGETQYF.

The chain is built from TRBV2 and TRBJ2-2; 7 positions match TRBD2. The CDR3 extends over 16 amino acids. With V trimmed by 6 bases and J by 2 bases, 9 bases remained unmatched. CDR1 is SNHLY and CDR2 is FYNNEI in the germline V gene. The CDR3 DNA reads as TGTGCCAGCAGCCCGGGGGGACTCCGTAACACCGGGGAGCTGTTTTTT. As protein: CASSPGGLRNTGELFF.

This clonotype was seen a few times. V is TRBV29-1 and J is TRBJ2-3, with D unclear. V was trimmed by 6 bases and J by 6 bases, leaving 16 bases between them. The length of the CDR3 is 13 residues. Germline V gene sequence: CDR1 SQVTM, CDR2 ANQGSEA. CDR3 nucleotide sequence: TGCAGCGTATCCCTCGGTGTTTCTGATACGCAGTATTTT. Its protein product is CSVSLGVSDTQYF.

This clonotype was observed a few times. CDR3 coding DNA: TGTGCCAGCAGCCCCATTGGTGATTTAACACTCAGCAATCAGCCCCAGCATTTT. Its protein is CASSPIGDLTLSNQPQHF. This chain connects TRBV11-1 to TRBJ1-5; D call uncertain. Germline V gene sequence: CDR1 SGHAT, CDR2 FQDESV (reference sequence). V was pared by 5 bases and J by 1 base, with 21 bases between. The CDR3 sequence is 18 residues long.

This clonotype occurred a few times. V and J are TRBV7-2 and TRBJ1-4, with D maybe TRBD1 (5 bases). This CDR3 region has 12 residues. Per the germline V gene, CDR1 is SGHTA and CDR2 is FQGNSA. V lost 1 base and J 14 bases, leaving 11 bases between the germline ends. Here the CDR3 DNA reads TGTGCCAGCAGCTTAGGGGAGGGACGTCTGTTTTTT. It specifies CASSLGEGRLFF.

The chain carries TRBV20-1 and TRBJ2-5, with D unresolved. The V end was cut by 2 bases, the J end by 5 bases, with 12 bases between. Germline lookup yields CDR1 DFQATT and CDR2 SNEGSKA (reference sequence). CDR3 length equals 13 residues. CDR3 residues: CSARFRARETQYF. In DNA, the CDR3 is TGCAGTGCTAGATTCCGAGCCCGGGAGACCCAGTACTTC.

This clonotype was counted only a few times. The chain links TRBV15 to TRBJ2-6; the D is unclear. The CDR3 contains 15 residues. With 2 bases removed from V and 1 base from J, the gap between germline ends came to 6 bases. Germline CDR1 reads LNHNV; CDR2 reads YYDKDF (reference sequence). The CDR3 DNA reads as TGTGCCACCAGCAGACTCCGGTCTGGGGCCAACGTCCTGACTTTC. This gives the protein CATSRLRSGANVLTF.

This CDR3 reads CASSHAATHVGEQYF. The CDR3 DNA is TGTGCCAGCAGCCACGCGGCGACCCATGTTGGTGAGCAGTACTTC. This chain links TRBV3-1 with TRBJ2-7; D is uncertain. This CDR3 is 15 amino acids long. The V end was cut by 3 bases, the J end by 7 bases, with 19 bases between. Germline CDR1 LGHDT, CDR2 YNNKEL (reference sequence).

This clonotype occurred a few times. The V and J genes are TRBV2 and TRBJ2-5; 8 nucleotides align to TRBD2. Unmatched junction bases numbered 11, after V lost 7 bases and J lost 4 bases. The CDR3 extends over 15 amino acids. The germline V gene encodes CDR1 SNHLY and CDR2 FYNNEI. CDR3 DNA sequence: TGTGCCAGCACCCCCCCTCTAGCGGGCAGAGAGACCCAGTACTTC. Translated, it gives CASTPPLAGRETQYF.

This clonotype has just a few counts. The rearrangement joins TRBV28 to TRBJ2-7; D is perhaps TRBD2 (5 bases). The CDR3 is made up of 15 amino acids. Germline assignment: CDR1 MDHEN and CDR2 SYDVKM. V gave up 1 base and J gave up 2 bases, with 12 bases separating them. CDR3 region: CASSLLAGLTYEQYF. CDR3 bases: TGTGCCAGCAGTTTATTGGCGGGTTTGACCTACGAGCAGTACTTC. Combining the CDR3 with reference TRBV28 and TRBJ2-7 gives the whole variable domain DVKVTQSSRYLVKRTGEKVFLECVQDMDHENMFWYRQDPGLGLRLIYFSYDVKMKEKGDIPEGYSVSREKKERFSLILESASTNQTSMYLCASSLLAGLTYEQYFGPGTRLTVT.

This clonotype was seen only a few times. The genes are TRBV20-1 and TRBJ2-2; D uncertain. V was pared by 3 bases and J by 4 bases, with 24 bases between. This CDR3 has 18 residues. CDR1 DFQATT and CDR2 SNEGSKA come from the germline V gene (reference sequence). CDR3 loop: CSASWQPQIFLGTGELFF. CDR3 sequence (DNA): TGCAGTGCTAGCTGGCAGCCCCAAATATTCCTGGGCACCGGGGAGCTGTTTTTT.

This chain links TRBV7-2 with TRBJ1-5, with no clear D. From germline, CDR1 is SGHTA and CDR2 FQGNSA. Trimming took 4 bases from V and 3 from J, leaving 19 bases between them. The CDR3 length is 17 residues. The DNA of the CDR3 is TGTGCCAGCAGCTCGAATGCTTGGCGGGCGGACAATCAGCCCCAGCATTTT. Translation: CASSSNAWRADNQPQHF.

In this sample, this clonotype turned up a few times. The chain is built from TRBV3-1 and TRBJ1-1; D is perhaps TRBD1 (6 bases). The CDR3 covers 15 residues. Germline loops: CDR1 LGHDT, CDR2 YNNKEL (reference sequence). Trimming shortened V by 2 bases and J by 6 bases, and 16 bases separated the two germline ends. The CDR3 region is CASSQTVQGAAEAFF. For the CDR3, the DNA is TGTGCCAGCAGCCAAACAGTACAGGGAGCGGCTGAAGCTTTCTTT.

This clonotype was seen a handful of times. CDR3 nucleotides: TGCAGTGCTAGAGTGGGACAGAGAGGAAACACCATATATTTT. Residues: CSARVGQRGNTIYF. The rearrangement links TRBV20-1 to TRBJ1-3; 7 bases match TRBD1. V trimming: 1 base; J trimming: 4 bases; junction bases outside the gene matches: 4. CDR3 length: 14 residues. The germline V gene has CDR1 DFQATT and CDR2 SNEGSKA (reference sequence).

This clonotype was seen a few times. The CDR3 protein is CASSQGRMETQYF. In DNA form, the CDR3 reads TGCGCCAGCAGCCAGGGGCGTATGGAGACCCAGTACTTC. The chain couples TRBV4-1 to TRBJ2-5, with D perhaps TRBD1 (5 bases). Trimming removed 3 bases from V and 5 bases from J, with 10 bases in between. This CDR3 has 13 amino acids. Germline V lookup: CDR1 MGHRA, CDR2 YSYEKL.

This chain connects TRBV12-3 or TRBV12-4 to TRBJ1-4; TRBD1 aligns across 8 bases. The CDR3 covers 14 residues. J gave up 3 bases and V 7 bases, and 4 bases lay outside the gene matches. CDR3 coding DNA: TGTGCCAGCAACCCGGGACAGGCTAATGAAAAACTGTTTTTT. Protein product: CASNPGQANEKLFF.

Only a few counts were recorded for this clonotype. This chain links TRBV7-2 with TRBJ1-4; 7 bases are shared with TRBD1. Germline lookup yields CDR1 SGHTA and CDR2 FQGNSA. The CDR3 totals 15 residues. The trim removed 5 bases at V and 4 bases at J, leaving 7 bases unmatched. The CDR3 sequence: CASSLDRAYNEKLFF. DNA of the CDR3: TGTGCCAGCAGCCTAGACAGGGCCTATAATGAAAAACTGTTTTTT.

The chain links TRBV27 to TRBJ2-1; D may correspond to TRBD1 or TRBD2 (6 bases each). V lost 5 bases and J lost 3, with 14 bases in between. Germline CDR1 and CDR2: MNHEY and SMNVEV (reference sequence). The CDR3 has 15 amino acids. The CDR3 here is CASSNLQGGYNEQFF. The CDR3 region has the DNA TGTGCCAGCAGTAACCTACAGGGAGGCTACAATGAGCAGTTCTTC.

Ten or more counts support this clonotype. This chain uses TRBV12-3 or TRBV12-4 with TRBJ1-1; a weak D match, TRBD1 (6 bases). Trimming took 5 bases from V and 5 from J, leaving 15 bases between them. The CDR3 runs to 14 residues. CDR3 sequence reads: CASSPQTGKTEAFF. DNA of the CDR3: TGTGCCAGCAGTCCCCAAACAGGGAAAACTGAAGCTTTCTTT.

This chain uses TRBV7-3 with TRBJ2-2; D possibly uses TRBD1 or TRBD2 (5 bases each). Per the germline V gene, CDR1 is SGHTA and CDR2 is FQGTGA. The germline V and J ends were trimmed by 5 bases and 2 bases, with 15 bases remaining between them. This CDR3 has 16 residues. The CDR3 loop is CASSLNPGTNTGELFF. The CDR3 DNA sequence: TGTGCCAGCAGCCTCAATCCAGGGACCAACACCGGGGAGCTGTTTTTT.

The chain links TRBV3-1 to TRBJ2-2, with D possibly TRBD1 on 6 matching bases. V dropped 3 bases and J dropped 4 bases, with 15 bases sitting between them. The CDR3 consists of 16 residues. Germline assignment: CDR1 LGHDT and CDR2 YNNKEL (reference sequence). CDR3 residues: CASSHPTGIVTGELFF. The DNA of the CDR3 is TGTGCCAGCAGCCACCCTACAGGGATCGTCACCGGGGAGCTGTTTTTT.

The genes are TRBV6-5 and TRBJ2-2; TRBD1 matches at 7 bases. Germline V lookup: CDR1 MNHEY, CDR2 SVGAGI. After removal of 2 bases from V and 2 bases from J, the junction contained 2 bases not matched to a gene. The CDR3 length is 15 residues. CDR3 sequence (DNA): TGTGCCAGCAGTTACAACAGGGGAAACACCGGGGAGCTGTTTTTT. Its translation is CASSYNRGNTGELFF.

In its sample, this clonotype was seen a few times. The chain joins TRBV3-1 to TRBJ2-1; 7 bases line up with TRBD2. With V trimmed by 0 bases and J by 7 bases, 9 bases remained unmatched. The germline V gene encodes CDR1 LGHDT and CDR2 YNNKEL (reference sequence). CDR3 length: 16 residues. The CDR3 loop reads CASSQEGTSELNEQFF. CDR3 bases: TGTGCCAGCAGCCAAGAAGGAACTAGCGAGTTAAATGAGCAGTTCTTC.

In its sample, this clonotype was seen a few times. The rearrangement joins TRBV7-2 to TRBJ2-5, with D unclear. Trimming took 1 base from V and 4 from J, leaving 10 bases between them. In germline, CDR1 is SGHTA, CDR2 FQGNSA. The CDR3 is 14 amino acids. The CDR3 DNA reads TGTGCCAGCAGCTTAGGTGACACTCGAGAGACCCAGTACTTC. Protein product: CASSLGDTRETQYF.

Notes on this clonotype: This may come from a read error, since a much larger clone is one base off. CDR3 residues: CASSQALREASGNTIYF. As DNA, the CDR3 is TGCGCCAGCAGCCAAGCTCTGAGGGAAGCCTCTGGAAACACCATATATTTT. This chain joins TRBV4-1 and TRBJ1-3; no clear D. Trimming removed 1 base from V and 0 bases from J, with 13 bases in between. The length of the CDR3 is 17 residues. Germline-derived CDR1 and CDR2 are MGHRA and YSYEKL.

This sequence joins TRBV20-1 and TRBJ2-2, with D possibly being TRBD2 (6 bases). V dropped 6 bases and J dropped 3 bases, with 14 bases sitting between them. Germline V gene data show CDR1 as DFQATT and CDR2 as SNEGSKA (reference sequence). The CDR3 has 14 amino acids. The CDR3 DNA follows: TGCAGTGCAACGGGAGCGTGGGACACCGGGGAGCTGTTTTTT. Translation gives CSATGAWDTGELFF.